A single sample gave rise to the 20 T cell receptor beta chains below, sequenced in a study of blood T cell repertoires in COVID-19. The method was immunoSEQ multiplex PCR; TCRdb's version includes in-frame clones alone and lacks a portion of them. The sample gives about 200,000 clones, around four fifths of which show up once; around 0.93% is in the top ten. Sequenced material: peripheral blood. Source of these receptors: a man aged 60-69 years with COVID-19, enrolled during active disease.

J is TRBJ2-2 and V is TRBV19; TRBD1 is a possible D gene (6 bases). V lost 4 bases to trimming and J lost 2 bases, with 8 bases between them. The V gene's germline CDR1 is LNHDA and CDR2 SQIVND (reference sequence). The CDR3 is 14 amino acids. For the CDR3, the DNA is TGTGCCAGTAGTAAGGGGGAAAACACCGGGGAGCTGTTTTTT. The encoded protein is CASSKGENTGELFF.

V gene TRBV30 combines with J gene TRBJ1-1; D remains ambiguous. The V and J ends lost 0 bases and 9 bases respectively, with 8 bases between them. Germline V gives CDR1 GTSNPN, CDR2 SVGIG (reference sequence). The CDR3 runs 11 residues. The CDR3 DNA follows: TGTGCCTGGAGTGTATTAGAAAAAGCTTTCTTT. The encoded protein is CAWSVLEKAFF.

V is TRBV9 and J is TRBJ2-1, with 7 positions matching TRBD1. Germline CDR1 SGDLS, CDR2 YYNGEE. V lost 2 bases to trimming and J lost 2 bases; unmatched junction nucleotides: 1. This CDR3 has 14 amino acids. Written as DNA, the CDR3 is TGTGCCAGCAGCGTCGACAGGGCCTACAATGAGCAGTTCTTC. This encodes CASSVDRAYNEQFF.

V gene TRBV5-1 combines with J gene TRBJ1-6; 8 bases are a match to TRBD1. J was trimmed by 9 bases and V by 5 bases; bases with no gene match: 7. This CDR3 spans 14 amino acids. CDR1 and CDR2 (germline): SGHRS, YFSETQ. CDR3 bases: TGCGCCAGCAGACCAGGGGGCTCAAGTTCACCCCTCCACTTT. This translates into CASRPGGSSSPLHF.

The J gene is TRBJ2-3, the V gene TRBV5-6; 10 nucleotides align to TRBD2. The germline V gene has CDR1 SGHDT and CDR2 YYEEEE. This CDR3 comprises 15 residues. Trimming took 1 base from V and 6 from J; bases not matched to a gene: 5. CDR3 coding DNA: TGTGCCAGCAGCTTGCGGACTAGCGGAGGGGATACGCAGTATTTT. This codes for CASSLRTSGGDTQYF.

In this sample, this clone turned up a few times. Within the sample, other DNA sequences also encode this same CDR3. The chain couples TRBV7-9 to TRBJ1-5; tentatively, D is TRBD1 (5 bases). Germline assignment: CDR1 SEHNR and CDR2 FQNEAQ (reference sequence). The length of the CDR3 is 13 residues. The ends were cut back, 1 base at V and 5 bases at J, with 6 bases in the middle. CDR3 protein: CASSLGGDQPQHF. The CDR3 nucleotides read TGTGCCAGCAGCTTAGGGGGGGATCAGCCCCAGCATTTT.

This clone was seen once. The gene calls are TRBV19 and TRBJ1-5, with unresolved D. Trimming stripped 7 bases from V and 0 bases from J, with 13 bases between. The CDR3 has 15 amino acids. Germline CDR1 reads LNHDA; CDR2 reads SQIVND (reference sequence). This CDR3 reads CASINHALSNQPQHF. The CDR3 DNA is TGTGCCAGTATAAACCACGCACTTAGCAATCAGCCCCAGCATTTT.

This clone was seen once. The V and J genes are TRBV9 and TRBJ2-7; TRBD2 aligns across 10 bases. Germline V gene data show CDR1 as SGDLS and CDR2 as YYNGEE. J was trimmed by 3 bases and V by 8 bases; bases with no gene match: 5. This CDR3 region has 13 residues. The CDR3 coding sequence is TGTGCCAGACCTAGCGGGAGTAGCTACGAGCAGTACTTC. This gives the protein CARPSGSSYEQYF.

CDR3 in amino acids: CASSFLSAGASYNEQFF. In DNA, the CDR3 is TGTGCCAGCAGCTTTCTTAGCGCAGGGGCCTCCTACAATGAGCAGTTCTTC. V usage is TRBV7-8 and J usage is TRBJ2-1; a weak D match, TRBD1 (6 bases). CDR1 is SGHVS and CDR2 is FQNEAQ in the germline V gene. Trimming shortened V by 3 bases and J by 0 bases, and 15 bases separated the two germline ends. This CDR3 is built from 17 residues.

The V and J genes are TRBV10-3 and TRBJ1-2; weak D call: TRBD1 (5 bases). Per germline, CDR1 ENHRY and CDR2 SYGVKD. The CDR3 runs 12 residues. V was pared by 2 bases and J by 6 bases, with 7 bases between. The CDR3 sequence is CAISETGDGYTF. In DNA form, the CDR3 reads TGTGCCATCAGTGAGACAGGCGATGGCTACACCTTC.

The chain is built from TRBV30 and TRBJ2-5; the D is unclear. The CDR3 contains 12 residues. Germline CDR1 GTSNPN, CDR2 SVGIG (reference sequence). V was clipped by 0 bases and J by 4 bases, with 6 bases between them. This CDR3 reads CAWSVVGETQYF. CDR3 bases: TGTGCCTGGAGTGTAGTCGGAGAGACCCAGTACTTC.

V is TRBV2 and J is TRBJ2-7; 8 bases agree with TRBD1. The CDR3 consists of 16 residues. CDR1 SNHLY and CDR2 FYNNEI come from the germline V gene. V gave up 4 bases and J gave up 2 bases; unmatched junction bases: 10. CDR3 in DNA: TGTGCCAGCAGTGGGGCGGGACAGGCCCGTACCTACGAGCAGTACTTC. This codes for CASSGAGQARTYEQYF.

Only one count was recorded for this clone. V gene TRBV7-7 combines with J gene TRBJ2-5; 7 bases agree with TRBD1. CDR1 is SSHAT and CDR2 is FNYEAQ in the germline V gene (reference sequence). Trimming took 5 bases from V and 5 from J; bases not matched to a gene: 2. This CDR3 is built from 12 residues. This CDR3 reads CASSPRGETQYF. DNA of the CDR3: TGTGCCAGCAGCCCCAGGGGGGAGACCCAGTACTTC. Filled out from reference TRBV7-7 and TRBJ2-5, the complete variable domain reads GAGVSQSPRYKVTKRGQDVTLRCDPISSHATLYWYQQALGQGPEFLTYFNYEAQPDKSGLPSDRFSAERPEGSISTLTIQRTEQRDSAMYRCASSPRGETQYFGPGTRLLVL.

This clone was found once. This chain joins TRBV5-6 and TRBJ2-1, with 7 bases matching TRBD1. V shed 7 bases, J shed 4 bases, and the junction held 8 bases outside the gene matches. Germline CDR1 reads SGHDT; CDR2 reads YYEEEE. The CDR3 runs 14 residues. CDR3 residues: CASGVGQRYNEQFF. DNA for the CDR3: TGTGCCAGCGGAGTGGGACAGCGATACAATGAGCAGTTCTTC.

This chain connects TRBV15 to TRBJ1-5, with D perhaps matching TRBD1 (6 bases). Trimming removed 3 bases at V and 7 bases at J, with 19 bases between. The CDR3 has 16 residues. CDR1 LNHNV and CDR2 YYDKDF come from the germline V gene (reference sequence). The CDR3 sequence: CATSRIPQGSFQPQHF. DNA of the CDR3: TGTGCCACCAGCAGGATTCCCCAGGGGTCGTTCCAGCCCCAGCATTTT.

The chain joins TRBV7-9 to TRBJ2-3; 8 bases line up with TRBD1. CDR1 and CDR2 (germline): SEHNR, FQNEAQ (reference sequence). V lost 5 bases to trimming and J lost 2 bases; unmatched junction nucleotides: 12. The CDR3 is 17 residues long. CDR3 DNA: TGTGCCAGCAGCGCCCGACAGGGGACAACCTACACAGATACGCAGTATTTT. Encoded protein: CASSARQGTTYTDTQYF.

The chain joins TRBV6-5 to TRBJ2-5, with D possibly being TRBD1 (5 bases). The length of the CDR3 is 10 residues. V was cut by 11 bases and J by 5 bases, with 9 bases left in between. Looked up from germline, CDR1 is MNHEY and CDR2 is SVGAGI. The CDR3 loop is CAQGHETQYF. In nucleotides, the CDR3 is TGTGCCCAGGGCCACGAGACCCAGTACTTC.

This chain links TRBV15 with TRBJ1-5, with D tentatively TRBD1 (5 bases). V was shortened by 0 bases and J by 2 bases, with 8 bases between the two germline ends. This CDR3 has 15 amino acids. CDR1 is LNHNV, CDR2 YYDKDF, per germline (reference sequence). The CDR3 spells CATSREEGRNQPQHF. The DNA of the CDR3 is TGTGCCACCAGCAGAGAGGAGGGACGCAATCAGCCCCAGCATTTT.

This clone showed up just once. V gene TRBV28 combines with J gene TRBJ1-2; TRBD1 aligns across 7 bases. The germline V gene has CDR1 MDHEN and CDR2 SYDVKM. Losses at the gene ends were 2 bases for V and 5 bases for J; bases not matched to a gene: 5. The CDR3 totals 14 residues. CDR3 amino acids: CASSLAGTAYGYTF. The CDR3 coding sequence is TGTGCCAGCAGTTTAGCTGGGACAGCATATGGCTACACCTTC.

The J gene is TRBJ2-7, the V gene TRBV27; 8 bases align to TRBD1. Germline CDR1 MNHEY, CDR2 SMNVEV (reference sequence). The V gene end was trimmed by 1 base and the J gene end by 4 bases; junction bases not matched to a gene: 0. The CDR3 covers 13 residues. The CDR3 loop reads CASSLWTGYEQYF. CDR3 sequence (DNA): TGTGCCAGCAGTTTATGGACAGGGTACGAGCAGTACTTC.